These 14 T cell receptor beta chains share one sample of origin, sequenced in a study of human T cells and chemical hapten exposure. TCRdb analysed the RACE reads with MiXCR anew, one entry per CDR3 protein. In the table there are approximately 80,000 distinct CDR3 sequences, over 6% of which are singletons. Time point specified: patch test 1, 2 weeks after DPC sensitization. The treatment here: therapeutic diphenylcyclopropenone sensitization with weekly scalp DPC. The sequencing here drew on whole blood, taken in connection with sensitization to the hapten diphenylcyclopropenone (DPC). The receptors derive from a woman in her 30s with alopecia areata. Some clones in this sample may be carry-over from other donors' samples.

This clonotype was observed many times. The genes are TRBV6-5 and TRBJ1-2; D ambiguous. The germline V gene encodes CDR1 MNHEY and CDR2 SVGAGI. Trimming stripped 0 bases from V and 8 bases from J, with 10 bases between. The CDR3 is made up of 13 amino acids. The CDR3: CASSYSSQSGYTF. The CDR3 nucleotides read TGTGCCAGCAGTTACTCCTCGCAGAGCGGCTACACCTTC.

This clonotype was counted a few times. The gene calls are TRBV11-2 and TRBJ1-1, with unresolved D. V was trimmed by 1 base and J by 0 bases, leaving 12 bases between them. This CDR3 has 16 residues. Germline-derived CDR1 and CDR2 are SGHAT and FQNNGV. The CDR3 DNA reads as TGTGCCAGCAGCTTAGGGCTTCGGTCCATGAACACTGAAGCTTTCTTT. This gives the protein CASSLGLRSMNTEAFF. The full variable domain, rest sourced from reference TRBV11-2 and TRBJ1-1, is EAGVAQSPRYKIIEKRQSVAFWCNPISGHATLYWYQQILGQGPKLLIQFQNNGVVDDSQLPKDRFSAERLKGVDSTLKIQPAKLEDSAVYLCASSLGLRSMNTEAFFGQGTRLTVV.

This clonotype has only a few counts. The chain recombines TRBV20-1 with TRBJ2-4, with unresolved D. From germline, CDR1 is DFQATT and CDR2 SNEGSKA (reference sequence). The CDR3 is made up of 14 amino acids. Trimming took 1 base from V and 3 from J, leaving 10 bases between them. The CDR3: CSARVGPDKNIQYF. In nucleotides, the CDR3 is TGCAGTGCTAGAGTTGGCCCCGACAAAAACATTCAGTACTTC.

The chain uses TRBV12-5 and TRBJ1-5; 11 positions agree with TRBD1. The V gene end was trimmed by 1 base and the J gene end by 2 bases; junction bases not matched to a gene: 7. This CDR3 comprises 18 residues. Germline V gene sequence: CDR1 LGHNT, CDR2 FRNRAP. The CDR3 loop is CASGLAGQGAMGNQPQHF. CDR3 in DNA: TGTGCTAGTGGTTTGGCCGGACAGGGGGCCATGGGCAATCAGCCCCAGCATTTT. The whole variable domain, remainder taken from reference TRBV12-5 and TRBJ1-5, is DARVTQTPRHKVTEMGQEVTMRCQPILGHNTVFWYRQTMMQGLELLAYFRNRAPLDDSGMPKDRFSAEMPDATLATLKIQPSEPRDSAVYFCASGLAGQGAMGNQPQHFGDGTRLSIL.

This clonotype has ten or more counts. The rearrangement uses TRBV6-2 or TRBV6-3 and TRBJ2-2; 7 nucleotides align to TRBD1. This CDR3 is built from 15 residues. J gave up 6 bases and V 1 base, and 5 bases lay outside the gene matches. Germline V gene lookup returns CDR1 MNHEY and CDR2 SVGEGT. The CDR3 bases are TGTGCCAGCAGTTACTGGGCAGGGGGACCCGGGGAGCTGTTTTTT. Translated, it gives CASSYWAGGPGELFF.

This clonotype was found many times. The rearrangement uses TRBV27 and TRBJ1-3; perhaps TRBD1 as D (5 bases). CDR1 and CDR2 (germline): MNHEY, SMNVEV (reference sequence). V lost 5 bases and J 4 bases, leaving 6 bases between the germline ends. The CDR3 sequence is 12 residues long. CDR3 DNA sequence: TGTGCCAGCAGTAGGACAGGAAACACCATATATTTT. It specifies CASSRTGNTIYF.

Many counts were recorded for this clonotype. The V and J genes are TRBV20-1 and TRBJ1-5, with D possibly TRBD1 on 5 matching bases. Trimming stripped 0 bases from V and 0 bases from J, with 15 bases between. This CDR3 region has 17 residues. Germline V gene lookup returns CDR1 DFQATT and CDR2 SNEGSKA (reference sequence). The CDR3 is CSAREITGPYSNQPQHF. As DNA, the CDR3 is TGCAGTGCTAGAGAGATTACAGGTCCGTATAGCAATCAGCCCCAGCATTTT.

This clonotype was seen only a few times. V usage is TRBV5-1 and J usage is TRBJ1-2; no clear D. Trimming pared 4 bases from V and 8 bases from J, leaving 12 bases between. The germline V gene encodes CDR1 SGHRS and CDR2 YFSETQ. The CDR3 spans 12 residues. In DNA, the CDR3 is TGCGCCAGCAGCCCCGGGGTTCAAGGCTACACCTTC. Translating gives CASSPGVQGYTF.

The genes are TRBV12-3 or TRBV12-4 and TRBJ2-3; tentatively, D is TRBD2 (6 bases). V shed 0 bases and J shed 2 bases, with 12 bases lying between them. This CDR3 comprises 16 residues. In DNA, the CDR3 is TGTGCCAGCAGTTTAGCAGTAGGCGGGGACACAGATACGCAGTATTTT. Its translation: CASSLAVGGDTDTQYF.

A few counts support this clonotype. This sequence joins TRBV10-3 and TRBJ1-2; 10 bases are shared with TRBD1. V shed 6 bases and J 5 bases; nucleotides not matched to a gene: 6. The germline V gene has CDR1 ENHRY and CDR2 SYGVKD. CDR3 length equals 14 residues. The chain's CDR3 is CAIRPGTGVYGYTF. In DNA, the CDR3 is TGTGCCATCAGACCCGGGACAGGGGTTTATGGCTACACCTTC.

The CDR3 loop is CASSQGVSSSTDTQYF. CDR3 sequence (DNA): TGTGCCAGCAGCCAAGGGGTCAGTTCTAGCACAGATACGCAGTATTTT. The gene calls are TRBV4-2 and TRBJ2-3; D not resolved. CDR1 LGHNA and CDR2 YNFKEQ come from the germline V gene. Trimming cost V 1 base and J 0 bases, with 11 bases left between them. The CDR3 length is 16 residues.

This clonotype was seen a few times. V gene TRBV5-1 combines with J gene TRBJ2-7; 7 bases are a match to TRBD2. CDR1 is SGHRS and CDR2 is YFSETQ in the germline V gene. The CDR3 consists of 13 residues. Losses at the gene ends were 2 bases for V and 4 bases for J; bases not matched to a gene: 3. The CDR3 loop reads CASSFMGGYEQYF. The CDR3 DNA reads as TGCGCCAGCAGCTTCATGGGGGGGTACGAGCAGTACTTC.

V and J are TRBV10-3 and TRBJ1-2; 8 bases align to TRBD1. This CDR3 is 14 amino acids long. CDR1 ENHRY and CDR2 SYGVKD come from the germline V gene. V trimming: 4 bases; J trimming: 3 bases; junction bases outside the gene matches: 4. As DNA, the CDR3 is TGTGCCATCAGTGGACAGGGGAAGGACTATGGCTACACCTTC. Amino acid sequence: CAISGQGKDYGYTF.

This clonotype came up many times. The chain employs TRBV5-1 and TRBJ2-7; no clear D gene. This CDR3 contains 13 residues. V dropped 4 bases and J dropped 4 bases, with 12 bases sitting between them. In germline, CDR1 is SGHRS, CDR2 YFSETQ. CDR3: CASSLNEIYEQYF. CDR3 sequence (DNA): TGCGCCAGCAGCCTGAACGAGATTTACGAGCAGTACTTC.